The next 21 T cell receptor beta chains were all read from a single sample in a study of T cells in Graves' hyperthyroidism and ophthalmopathy. Amplified TCR beta CDR3 regions came from RNA transcripts. An initial round of RT-PCR targeting the TCR CDR3 relied on the HTBI primer set. MiXCR was run by TCRdb on the multiplex PCR reads, yielding one entry per CDR3 protein. The sample has around 520,000 distinct CDR3 sequences, about 15% seen once. Source material: blood. Receptors were obtained from a woman aged 18-29 years with Graves' hyperthyroidism.

This chain uses TRBV5-5 with TRBJ2-1, with 12 bases aligning to TRBD2. The CDR3 is made up of 17 amino acids. The V gene end was trimmed by 4 bases and the J gene end by 2 bases; junction bases not matched to a gene: 7. CDR1 is SGHKS, CDR2 YYEKEE, per germline (reference sequence). The DNA of the CDR3 is TGTGCCAGCAGCCCATGGCCTAGCGGGAGGGCCTACAATGAGCAGTTCTTC. The encoded protein is CASSPWPSGRAYNEQFF.

V is TRBV14 and J is TRBJ1-5; D gene ambiguous. V lost 1 base and J lost 6, with 7 bases in between. Germline V CDR1 and CDR2: SGHDN, FVKESK. The CDR3 spans 13 residues. The CDR3 here is CASSQGTGQPQHF. In nucleotides, the CDR3 is TGTGCCAGCAGCCAAGGTACCGGTCAGCCCCAGCATTTT.

This clonotype was counted many times. The V and J genes are TRBV24-1 and TRBJ2-1, with 8 nucleotides matching TRBD1. Germline V gene data show CDR1 as KGHDR and CDR2 as SFDVKD. V shed 4 bases and J 3 bases; nucleotides not matched to a gene: 7. The CDR3 loop spans 16 amino acids. The CDR3 DNA sequence: TGTGCCACCAGTGACCCCGGCACAGGGGGCTACAATGAGCAGTTCTTC. Protein: CATSDPGTGGYNEQFF.

Worth noting for this clonotype: A much larger clone differs by one base, so this may be a read error. The V and J genes are TRBV20-1 and TRBJ1-1; D possibly corresponds to TRBD1 (5 bases). Trimming removed 1 base at V and 0 bases at J, with 6 bases between. Germline lookup yields CDR1 DFQATT and CDR2 SNEGSKA (reference sequence). This CDR3 comprises 13 residues. CDR3 in amino acids: CSARATVNTEAFF. The CDR3 region has the DNA TGCAGTGCTAGAGCGACAGTGAACACTGAAGCTTTCTTT.

Many counts were recorded for this clonotype. This sequence joins TRBV12-3 or TRBV12-4 and TRBJ1-2, with 7 positions matching TRBD1. The V and J ends lost 6 bases and 8 bases, in that order; junction bases with no gene match: 9. There are 13 residues in the CDR3. CDR3 loop: CASRKDRAQGYTF. The CDR3, as DNA: TGTGCCAGCAGAAAAGACAGGGCCCAGGGCTACACCTTC.

The rearrangement uses TRBV29-1 and TRBJ2-7; TRBD1 might be the D (7 bases). The CDR3 extends over 13 amino acids. The V gene's germline CDR1 is SQVTM and CDR2 ANQGSEA. Between the trimmed V and J ends, which lost 6 bases and 4 bases, there was a span of 16 bases. The CDR3 loop is CSVNGGGRYEQYF. CDR3 nucleotide sequence: TGCAGCGTAAACGGAGGGGGCAGGTACGAGCAGTACTTC.

This clonotype was seen many times. The rearrangement uses TRBV24-1 and TRBJ1-2; D call uncertain. The V end was cut by 0 bases, the J end by 4 bases, with 5 bases between. Germline CDR1 is KGHDR and CDR2 is SFDVKD. The CDR3 is 13 residues long. The CDR3: CATSDLSGYGYTF. The DNA for the CDR3 is TGTGCCACCAGTGATTTGTCTGGCTATGGCTACACCTTC.

The table lists this clonotype with many counts. The chain joins TRBV7-9 to TRBJ2-7; D is unresolved. The germline V and J ends were trimmed by 3 bases and 0 bases, with 9 bases remaining between them. CDR1 and CDR2 (germline): SEHNR, FQNEAQ (reference sequence). CDR3 length: 14 residues. This CDR3 reads CASSFPEPSYEQYF. The CDR3 DNA is TGTGCCAGCAGCTTCCCCGAGCCCTCCTACGAGCAGTACTTC.

The chain links TRBV5-6 to TRBJ1-4; 8 nucleotides match TRBD1. Germline V gives CDR1 SGHDT, CDR2 YYEEEE. J lost 8 bases, V lost 5 bases, and 11 bases had no gene match. This CDR3 region has 15 residues. The chain's CDR3 is CASSRTGGSNEKLFF. CDR3 DNA: TGTGCCAGCAGTCGTACAGGGGGATCGAACGAAAAACTGTTTTTT.

The sample holds a few counts of this clonotype. One base away lies a much larger clone, so this may be a sequencing read error. This chain links TRBV10-3 with TRBJ1-1; D is perhaps TRBD1 (6 bases). Per the germline V gene, CDR1 is ENHRY and CDR2 is SYGVKD. This CDR3 region has 16 residues. V lost 3 bases and J 4 bases, leaving 18 bases between the germline ends. The CDR3 loop is CAISEPRGKGGTEAFF. The CDR3 coding sequence is TGTGCCATCAGTGAACCTCGCGGGAAGGGGGGCACTGAAGCTTTCTTT.

This sequence joins TRBV20-1 and TRBJ1-1; a possible D gene is TRBD1 (5 bases). CDR1 DFQATT and CDR2 SNEGSKA come from the germline V gene (reference sequence). Trimming took off 1 base at V and 1 base at J, with 13 bases between the two ends. CDR3 length equals 15 residues. The CDR3 region is CSARVRGATNTEAFF. CDR3 nucleotide sequence: TGCAGTGCTAGAGTACGAGGGGCAACGAACACTGAAGCTTTCTTT.

The chain uses TRBV3-1 and TRBJ2-7, with TRBD2 identical over 8 bases. Germline lookup yields CDR1 LGHDT and CDR2 YNNKEL (reference sequence). V lost 4 bases to trimming and J lost 4 bases; unmatched junction nucleotides: 3. This CDR3 contains 13 residues. CDR3 in amino acids: CASSPGGEYEQYF. CDR3 in DNA: TGTGCCAGCAGCCCCGGGGGGGAATACGAGCAGTACTTC.

Concerning this clonotype itself: A much larger clonotype is one base distant, so this may be a read error. This chain joins TRBV30 and TRBJ2-3; 8 nucleotides line up with TRBD2. J gave up 8 bases and V 0 bases, and 1 base lay outside the gene matches. Germline V gives CDR1 GTSNPN, CDR2 SVGIG (reference sequence). This CDR3 comprises 12 residues. CDR3: CAWSVAGGTQYF. DNA of the CDR3: TGTGCCTGGAGTGTGGCGGGAGGTACGCAGTATTTT.

This clonotype appeared many times. This chain uses TRBV24-1 with TRBJ1-5, with D maybe TRBD1 (6 bases). The CDR3 is 13 amino acids. V gave up 9 bases and J gave up 3 bases, with 11 bases separating them. From germline, CDR1 is KGHDR and CDR2 SFDVKD. CDR3 sequence (DNA): TGTGCCACCCGGGCAGGGGACAATCAGCCCCAGCATTTT. Protein sequence: CATRAGDNQPQHF.

The DNA of the CDR3 is TGCGCCAGCAGCTTTACACCGGGGTCCTCCTACAATGAGCAGTTCTTC. This sequence encodes CASSFTPGSSYNEQFF. The chain joins TRBV4-1 to TRBJ2-1, with D perhaps matching TRBD2 (5 bases). This CDR3 is built from 16 residues. Germline CDR1 MGHRA, CDR2 YSYEKL. V lost 5 bases and J lost 0, with 14 bases in between.

This clonotype was seen at least ten times. Here the CDR3 DNA reads TGTGCCAGCAGTGCCACGGACCGGCGGGATACGCAGTATTTT. Amino acid sequence: CASSATDRRDTQYF. V is TRBV6-1 and J is TRBJ2-3; D call uncertain. Germline V gives CDR1 MNHNS, CDR2 SASEGT. The CDR3 consists of 14 residues. V was pared by 4 bases and J by 6 bases, with 14 bases between.

Many counts were recorded for this clonotype. V is TRBV30 and J is TRBJ1-2, with TRBD1 as a possible D gene (5 bases). This CDR3 comprises 14 residues. In germline, CDR1 is GTSNPN, CDR2 SVGIG (reference sequence). The V gene lost 0 bases and the J gene lost 9 bases, with 17 bases spanning the gap. CDR3: CAWSVLSGLYSYTF. The CDR3 nucleotides are TGTGCCTGGAGTGTACTGTCAGGGTTATATAGCTACACCTTC. Supplemented by reference TRBV30 and TRBJ1-2, the full variable domain reads SQTIHQWPATLVQPVGSPLSLECTVEGTSNPNLYWYRQAAGRGLQLLFYSVGIGQISSEVPQNLSASRPQDRQFILSSKKLLLSDSGFYLCAWSVLSGLYSYTFGSGTRLTVV.

This clonotype was counted ten times or more. The chain carries TRBV29-1 and TRBJ2-2, with D unresolved. The CDR3 is 13 amino acids. V was trimmed by 3 bases and J by 1 base, leaving 6 bases between them. Germline CDR1 SQVTM, CDR2 ANQGSEA. The CDR3 DNA follows: TGCAGCGTTGAGTTTGGGAACACCGGGGAGCTGTTTTTT. Its protein product is CSVEFGNTGELFF.

This clonotype showed up many times. The chain is built from TRBV20-1 and TRBJ1-1; D is ambiguous. Trimming shortened V by 2 bases and J by 2 bases, and 15 bases separated the two germline ends. The CDR3 is 15 amino acids. Germline CDR1 reads DFQATT; CDR2 reads SNEGSKA (reference sequence). CDR3 nucleotides: TGCAGTGCTAGATCCCGGTTAGGTGAAAACACTGAAGCTTTCTTT. This gives the protein CSARSRLGENTEAFF.

There are many counts of this clonotype. CDR3: CATSVSGRGETQYF. The CDR3 DNA is TGTGCCACCAGTGTTAGCGGGAGAGGAGAGACCCAGTACTTC. V is TRBV24-1 and J is TRBJ2-5; 9 bases fit TRBD2. Trimming cost V 5 bases and J 4 bases; bases outside gene matches: 4. The length of the CDR3 is 14 residues. Germline V gene lookup returns CDR1 KGHDR and CDR2 SFDVKD.

This clonotype was detected only a few times. The V call is TRBV11-2, the J call TRBJ2-5, with D perhaps TRBD1 (6 bases). Per germline, CDR1 SGHAT and CDR2 FQNNGV. Trimming removed 0 bases at V and 1 base at J, with 12 bases between. The CDR3 runs to 16 residues. The CDR3 here is CASSLEGAPVQETQYF. CDR3 nucleotides: TGTGCCAGCAGCTTAGAGGGGGCGCCTGTCCAAGAGACCCAGTACTTC.